Sequencing of this T cell receptor (beta chain) was carried out in a study of T cells after yellow fever vaccination. TCRdb itself ran the 5' RACE reads through MiXCR, one entry per CDR3 protein. The data show some 340,000 distinct CDR3 sequences, over 8.5% seen once. This clonotype turned up a few times. The antigen is not known. Broader study findings: It was a weaker secondary response, yet one that peaked faster, at day 5 versus 15.

The TCR originated in a man between 18 and 29 years old who received the YFV17D yellow fever vaccine. The sample consisted of CD4+ T cells sorted from PBMCs, taken 45 days after the yellow fever booster vaccination.

The CDR3, as DNA: TGTGCCAGCAGTGGGACTTACCAAGAGACCCAGTACTTC. Translation gives CASSGTYQETQYF. V is TRBV6-1 and J is TRBJ2-5; tentatively, D is TRBD2 (5 bases). V was clipped by 4 bases and J by 0 bases, with 6 bases between them. This CDR3 has 13 amino acids. CDR1 is MNHNS, CDR2 SASEGT, per germline.